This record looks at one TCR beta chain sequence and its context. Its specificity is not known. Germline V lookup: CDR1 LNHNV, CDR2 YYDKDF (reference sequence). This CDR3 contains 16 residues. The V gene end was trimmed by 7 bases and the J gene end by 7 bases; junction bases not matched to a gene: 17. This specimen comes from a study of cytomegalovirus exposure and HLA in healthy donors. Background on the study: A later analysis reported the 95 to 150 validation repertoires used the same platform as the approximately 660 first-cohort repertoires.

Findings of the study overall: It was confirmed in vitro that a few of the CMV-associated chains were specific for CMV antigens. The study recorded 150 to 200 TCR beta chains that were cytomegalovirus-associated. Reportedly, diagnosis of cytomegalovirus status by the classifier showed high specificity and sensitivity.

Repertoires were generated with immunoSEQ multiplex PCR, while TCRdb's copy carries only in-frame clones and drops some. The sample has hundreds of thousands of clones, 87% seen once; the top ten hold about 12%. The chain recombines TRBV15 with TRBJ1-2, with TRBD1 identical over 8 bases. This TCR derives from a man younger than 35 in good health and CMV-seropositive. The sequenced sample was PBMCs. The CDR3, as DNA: TGTGCCACCAAAGCGGGTCCCGACAGGGGTTTGGGTGGCTACACCTTC. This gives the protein CATKAGPDRGLGGYTF. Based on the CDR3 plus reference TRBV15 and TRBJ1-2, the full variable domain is DAMVIQNPRYQVTQFGKPVTLSCSQTLNHNVMYWYQQKSSQAPKLLFHYYDKDFNNEADTPDNFQSRRPNTSFCFLDIRSPGLGDTAMYLCATKAGPDRGLGGYTFGSGTRLTVV.